The 10 T cell receptor beta chains given below trace back to one sample, sequenced in a study of beta chain features in type 1 diabetes. What was sequenced were expressed TCRB transcripts, since all of the isolated RNA had been reverse transcribed. Here immunoSEQ multiplex PCR was the method, and the copy in TCRdb shows in-frame clones only, minus some. The profile shows more than 300,000 clones, around 13% of them singletons. The sample was naive CD4+ T cells from blood. The receptors shown here come from a young man in good health.

This clone was seen many times. The chain recombines TRBV30 with TRBJ1-6; 8 positions match TRBD1. The CDR3 loop spans 13 amino acids. The germline CDR1 and CDR2 sequences are GTSNPN and SVGIG (reference sequence). With 3 bases clipped from V and 11 bases from J, the junction kept 6 bases outside the gene matches. DNA for the CDR3: TGTGCCTGGAGGACAGGGGACGTGGCACCCCTCCACTTT. Its translation: CAWRTGDVAPLHF.

The chain has TRBV19 and TRBJ2-3, with D possibly being TRBD2 (6 bases). Deletions cut 6 bases from V and 4 bases from J, with 20 bases between. Germline V lookup: CDR1 LNHDA, CDR2 SQIVND (reference sequence). The CDR3 consists of 16 residues. The CDR3 DNA sequence: TGTGCCAGTAGAGCAGCTGGACTGGGAGGTCCAGATACGCAGTATTTT. It is translated as CASRAAGLGGPDTQYF.

This chain uses TRBV1 with TRBJ2-5; the D segment call TRBD2 is taken from the table without a DNA check. TRBV1 is a documented pseudogene. This CDR3 has 15 residues. The CDR3 spells CTSSQEGLCQETQYF. The CDR3 DNA sequence: TGCACCAGCAGCCAAGAAGGACTATGTCAAGAGACCCAGTACTTC.

In this sample, this clone turned up a few times. V and J are TRBV4-2 and TRBJ2-7, with TRBD1 identical over 8 bases. Trimming cost V 1 base and J 7 bases; bases outside gene matches: 12. This CDR3 comprises 16 residues. CDR1 and CDR2 (germline): LGHNA, YNFKEQ. This CDR3 reads CASSQGADRALGEQYF. CDR3 nucleotide sequence: TGTGCCAGCAGCCAAGGTGCGGACAGGGCACTTGGGGAGCAGTACTTC.

This clone showed up just a few times. V usage is TRBV15 and J usage is TRBJ2-7; D unresolved. Trimming shortened V by 0 bases and J by 3 bases, and 6 bases separated the two germline ends. The germline CDR1 and CDR2 sequences are LNHNV and YYDKDF (reference sequence). The length of the CDR3 is 13 residues. Written as DNA, the CDR3 is TGTGCCACCAGCAGAGATCCCCTCTACGAGCAGTACTTC. Its translation is CATSRDPLYEQYF.

This clone was picked up a small number of times. The CDR3 region has the DNA TGTGCCAGCTCAATGACAACCACCGGTCGGAACACCATATATTTT. It codes for CASSMTTTGRNTIYF. The chain recombines TRBV6-5 with TRBJ1-3; no clear D gene. Germline V gives CDR1 MNHEY, CDR2 SVGAGI. The CDR3 covers 15 residues. V lost 8 bases, J lost 7 bases, and 21 bases lay in between.

The chain has TRBV7-2 and TRBJ2-1; 10 positions agree with TRBD2. CDR3 length equals 14 residues. The germline gives CDR1 SGHTA, CDR2 FQGNSA. V trimming: 4 bases; J trimming: 9 bases; junction bases outside the gene matches: 6. In nucleotides, the CDR3 is TGTGCCAGCAGCTCTCTAGCGGGAGTAGCTGAGCAGTTCTTC. Encoded protein: CASSSLAGVAEQFF.

This clone has more than one count but fewer than ten. The rearrangement uses TRBV6-5 and TRBJ2-2; D gene ambiguous. Trimming removed 0 bases from V and 11 bases from J, with 10 bases in between. The CDR3 length is 13 residues. Germline loops: CDR1 MNHEY, CDR2 SVGAGI. The CDR3 coding sequence is TGTGCCAGCAGTTACTCGAGAGCATCAGAGCTGTTTTTT. Amino acids: CASSYSRASELFF.

The rearrangement links TRBV10-3 to TRBJ2-5; a possible D gene is TRBD2 (6 bases). Deletions cut 6 bases from V and 0 bases from J, with 14 bases between. The CDR3 covers 15 residues. Germline-derived CDR1 and CDR2 are ENHRY and SYGVKD. The DNA of the CDR3 is TGTGCCATCAGATCATCTCGGGGGAACCAAGAGACCCAGTACTTC. Protein sequence: CAIRSSRGNQETQYF.

The V and J genes are TRBV15 and TRBJ2-5, with D tentatively TRBD1 (5 bases). Germline V CDR1 and CDR2: LNHNV, YYDKDF (reference sequence). CDR3 size: 15 residues. The germline V and J ends were trimmed by 0 bases and 0 bases, with 8 bases remaining between them. The CDR3 nucleotides are TGTGCCACCAGCAGAGATCAGGGATACCAAGAGACCCAGTACTTC. Amino acid sequence: CATSRDQGYQETQYF. Filled out from reference TRBV15 and TRBJ2-5, the complete variable domain reads DAMVIQNPRYQVTQFGKPVTLSCSQTLNHNVMYWYQQKSSQAPKLLFHYYDKDFNNEADTPDNFQSRRPNTSFCFLDIRSPGLGDTAMYLCATSRDQGYQETQYFGPGTRLLVL.